Listed below are T cell receptor beta chains from one sample, sequenced in a study of T cell responses to AZD1222 COVID-19 vaccine. Data came from immunoSEQ multiplex PCR; TCRdb stores just in-frame clones and leaves some out. The sample holds 160,000 or so clones, around 89% seen once. The specimen comprised peripheral blood, sampled 28 days after the second dose of the MenACWY control vaccine. These receptor sequences come from an adult who received the MenACWY meningococcal vaccine as a control. CDR3s include the opening cysteine and the closing phenylalanine or tryptophan. A D gene is named only where the DNA matches it firmly. Not all rows give a size; the values are once, few, many and, for expanded clones, a class.

len: 14
abundance: -
j_gene: TRBJ1-6
v_gene: TRBV6-6
d_gene: -
CDR3nt: TGTGCCGGCAGCTCTCGGGGGAGCGATTCACCCCTCCACTTT
CDR3aa: CAGSSRGSDSPLHF

len: 16
abundance: -
j_gene: TRBJ1-4
v_gene: TRBV19
d_gene: -
CDR3nt: TGTGCCAGTAGTCCCCTGGAGGCCCCAACTAATGAAAAACTGTTTTTT
CDR3aa: CASSPLEAPTNEKLFF

len: 14
abundance: -
j_gene: TRBJ2-5
v_gene: TRBV4-3
d_gene: TRBD2
CDR3nt: TGCGCCAGCAGCCACGCGGGGGACCAAGAGACCCAGTACTTC
CDR3aa: CASSHAGDQETQYF

len: 14
abundance: once
j_gene: TRBJ2-1
v_gene: TRBV24-1
d_gene: TRBD1
CDR3nt: TGTGCCACCAGTGAGGACAGGGTGGACAATGAGCAGTTCTTC
CDR3aa: CATSEDRVDNEQFF

len: 14
abundance: -
j_gene: TRBJ2-3
v_gene: TRBV9
d_gene: -
CDR3nt: TGTGCCAGCAGCGTAACTCCCCGCACAGATACGCAGTATTTT
CDR3aa: CASSVTPRTDTQYF

len: 11
abundance: -
j_gene: TRBJ2-2
v_gene: TRBV4-3
d_gene: -
CDR3nt: TGCGCCAGAAAGGACACCGGGGAGCTGTTTTTT
CDR3aa: CARKDTGELFF

len: 16
abundance: once
j_gene: TRBJ2-7
v_gene: TRBV4-1
d_gene: -
CDR3nt: TGCGCCAGCAGCCAAGGGGGTGGCAGGGAAGGAGTCGAGCAGTACTTC
CDR3aa: CASSQGGGREGVEQYF

len: 16
abundance: -
j_gene: TRBJ2-2
v_gene: TRBV5-5
d_gene: TRBD1
CDR3nt: TGTGCCAGCAGCCCGCGGACAGGGATGGGCACCGGGGAGCTGTTTTTT
CDR3aa: CASSPRTGMGTGELFF

len: 14
abundance: -
j_gene: TRBJ2-7
v_gene: TRBV11-2
d_gene: TRBD1
CDR3nt: TGTGCCAGCAGCAAGGGACAGGAAACCGACGAGCAGTACTTC
CDR3aa: CASSKGQETDEQYF

len: 15
abundance: once
j_gene: TRBJ2-7
v_gene: TRBV18
d_gene: -
CDR3nt: TGTGCCAGCTCACACTCGGACAGCAGCTCCTACGAGCAGTACTTC
CDR3aa: CASSHSDSSSYEQYF

len: 18
abundance: -
j_gene: TRBJ1-4
v_gene: TRBV28
d_gene: -
CDR3nt: TGTGCCAGCAGTCCCTTTGGGACATTTTATGCAACTAATGAAAAACTGTTTTTT
CDR3aa: CASSPFGTFYATNEKLFF

len: 15
abundance: -
j_gene: TRBJ2-2
v_gene: TRBV5-6
d_gene: -
CDR3nt: TGTGCCAGCAGCTTGATGGGTGCCGGGGCCGGGGAGCTGTTTTTT
CDR3aa: CASSLMGAGAGELFF

len: 13
abundance: once
j_gene: TRBJ2-7
v_gene: TRBV7-9
d_gene: -
CDR3nt: TGTGCCAGCAGCTTCTTTTCGGGCTACGAGCAGTACTTC
CDR3aa: CASSFFSGYEQYF

len: 13
abundance: -
j_gene: TRBJ2-7
v_gene: TRBV6-5
d_gene: -
CDR3nt: TGTGCCAGCAGTTACTCCCTAGTCTACGAGCAGTACTTC
CDR3aa: CASSYSLVYEQYF

len: 17
abundance: -
j_gene: TRBJ2-7
v_gene: TRBV10-3
d_gene: TRBD2
CDR3nt: TGTGCCATCAGAACGACTAGCGGGAGTACCGTCGCCTACGAGCAGTACTTC
CDR3aa: CAIRTTSGSTVAYEQYF

len: 14
abundance: -
j_gene: TRBJ2-1
v_gene: TRBV27
d_gene: -
CDR3nt: TGTGCCAGCAGTTCCTTGCGCGGGGACAATGAGCAGTTCTTC
CDR3aa: CASSSLRGDNEQFF

len: 15
abundance: -
j_gene: TRBJ1-2
v_gene: TRBV27
d_gene: -
CDR3nt: TGTGCCAGCAGTTTAGTCGGGTCGACTAACTATGGCTACACCTTC
CDR3aa: CASSLVGSTNYGYTF

len: 14
abundance: few
j_gene: TRBJ1-1
v_gene: TRBV11-3
d_gene: TRBD1
CDR3nt: TGTGCCAGCAGCTTAACACAGGGGTCCACTGAAGCTTTCTTT
CDR3aa: CASSLTQGSTEAFF

len: 14
abundance: -
j_gene: TRBJ2-7
v_gene: TRBV18
d_gene: -
CDR3nt: TGTGCCAGCTCTGCCTCCGGGACACGGTACGAGCAGTACTTC
CDR3aa: CASSASGTRYEQYF

len: 17
abundance: -
j_gene: TRBJ1-6
v_gene: TRBV7-2
d_gene: TRBD1
CDR3nt: TGTGCCAGCAGAGAAAGGTCCGGGACAGGGGATAATTCACCCCTCCACTTT
CDR3aa: CASRERSGTGDNSPLHF

len: 16
abundance: -
j_gene: TRBJ2-1
v_gene: TRBV6-6
d_gene: -
CDR3nt: TGTGCCAGCAGTCGAAGAGGGAGCCCGACCTACAATGAGCAGTTCTTC
CDR3aa: CASSRRGSPTYNEQFF

len: 13
abundance: -
j_gene: TRBJ2-7
v_gene: TRBV27
d_gene: -
CDR3nt: TGTGCCAGCCGCAGGGTAGGGTCCTACGAGCAGTACTTC
CDR3aa: CASRRVGSYEQYF

len: 15
abundance: -
j_gene: TRBJ2-4
v_gene: TRBV7-6
d_gene: -
CDR3nt: TGTGCCAGCAGCTTGGAAGTAGGGCGTGGGAACATTCAGTACTTC
CDR3aa: CASSLEVGRGNIQYF

len: 16
abundance: -
j_gene: TRBJ2-7
v_gene: TRBV6-2/TRBV6-3
d_gene: TRBD1
CDR3nt: TGTGCCAGCAGTAGGACAGGGGGGTTTGTCGGTAACGAGCAGTACTTC
CDR3aa: CASSRTGGFVGNEQYF

len: 17
abundance: -
j_gene: TRBJ2-2
v_gene: TRBV19
d_gene: -
CDR3nt: TGTGCCAGTAGTATATTAGGGGATTCGAGGCACACCGGGGAGCTGTTTTTT
CDR3aa: CASSILGDSRHTGELFF

len: 17
abundance: once
j_gene: TRBJ1-5
v_gene: TRBV15
d_gene: -
CDR3nt: TGTGCCACCAGCAGAGAGAGGGGAGGAGCTAGCAATCAGCCCCAGCATTTT
CDR3aa: CATSRERGGASNQPQHF

len: 11
abundance: -
j_gene: TRBJ1-1
v_gene: TRBV20-1
d_gene: -
CDR3nt: TGCAGTGCTAGCCTGAACACTGAAGCTTTCTTT
CDR3aa: CSASLNTEAFF